The next 18 T cell receptor beta chains were all read from a single sample in a study of long-term antiretroviral therapy in people with HIV. Survey-level immunoSEQ v3.0 assays were run. Generated by immunoSEQ multiplex PCR, the TCRdb table keeps only in-frame clones and is missing some. This sample yields 48,000 or so clones, of which around 80% are seen a single time; under 3.5% belongs to the top ten. The starting material was unsorted PBMCs, obtained 0.8 years after starting antiretroviral therapy. The receptors derive from a woman aged 18-30 years with HIV.

In its sample, this clone was seen a few times. This sequence joins TRBV19 and TRBJ2-2; D may match TRBD1 or TRBD2 (6 bases each). This CDR3 is built from 16 residues. Trimming took 8 bases from V and 1 from J, leaving 17 bases between them. Looked up from germline, CDR1 is LNHDA and CDR2 is SQIVND (reference sequence). The CDR3 nucleotides read TGTGCCAGTGGGAGAGGGGGGCAGTTGAACACCGGGGAGCTGTTTTTT. This encodes CASGRGGQLNTGELFF. Full variable domain (outside the CDR3, taken from reference TRBV19 and TRBJ2-2): DGGITQSPKYLFRKEGQNVTLSCEQNLNHDAMYWYRQDPGQGLRLIYYSQIVNDFQKGDIAEGYSVSREKKESFPLTVTSAQKNPTAFYLCASGRGGQLNTGELFFGEGSRLTVL.

Comment on this clone: The junction does not match germline at one end; this may be a read error. The same CDR3 also results from other DNA sequences found in this sample. The chain has TRBV5-1 and TRBJ1-2; no firm D call. Germline loops: CDR1 SGHRS, CDR2 YFSETQ. This CDR3 spans 15 amino acids. The CDR3 spells CASSSIPRENYGYTF. DNA for the CDR3: TGCGCCAGTAGCTCGATCCCCCGGGAAAACTATGGCTACACCTTC.

A single count supports this clone. The chain joins TRBV11-2 to TRBJ2-3; 7 nucleotides agree with TRBD1. The V and J ends lost 1 base and 6 bases, in that order; junction bases with no gene match: 4. Looked up from germline, CDR1 is SGHAT and CDR2 is FQNNGV. The CDR3 loop spans 14 amino acids. CDR3 region: CASSLGPGGDTQYF. The CDR3 DNA follows: TGTGCCAGCAGCTTAGGTCCAGGGGGTGATACGCAGTATTTT.

V usage is TRBV19 and J usage is TRBJ2-1; D uncertain. The germline V and J ends were trimmed by 3 bases and 2 bases, with 14 bases remaining between them. This CDR3 is 16 amino acids long. The germline gives CDR1 LNHDA, CDR2 SQIVND (reference sequence). CDR3 region: CASSMAQTGTYNEQFF. Written as DNA, the CDR3 is TGTGCCAGTAGTATGGCCCAAACTGGGACCTACAATGAGCAGTTCTTC.

The V and J genes are TRBV6-5 and TRBJ1-2, with a weak D call TRBD1 (5 bases). The ends were cut back, 6 bases at V and 2 bases at J, with 13 bases in the middle. The CDR3 consists of 14 residues. CDR1 is MNHEY, CDR2 SVGAGI, per germline. CDR3 in DNA: TGTGCCAGCAGCCGATCCAGGGAGAACTATGGCTACACCTTC. It yields the protein CASSRSRENYGYTF.

To note about this clone: Additional DNA sequences in this sample encode the identical CDR3. The chain combines TRBV7-2 with TRBJ2-1; unclear D gene. The CDR3 spans 15 residues. V lost 1 base and J lost 2, with 9 bases in between. Germline V gene lookup returns CDR1 SGHTA and CDR2 FQGNSA. The CDR3 DNA reads as TGTGCCAGCAGCTTAGAAGGCCTAGCCTACAATGAGCAGTTCTTC. Amino acid sequence: CASSLEGLAYNEQFF.

This clone has a handful of counts. The chain carries TRBV11-2 and TRBJ2-2; 12 nucleotides align to TRBD2. V shed 1 base and J 6 bases; nucleotides not matched to a gene: 0. The CDR3 covers 15 residues. Germline CDR1 is SGHAT and CDR2 is FQNNGV. The CDR3 here is CASSLASGRAGELFF. As DNA, the CDR3 is TGTGCCAGCAGCTTAGCTAGCGGGAGGGCCGGGGAGCTGTTTTTT.

CDR3 DNA sequence: TGTGCCAGTATCCATAGCGGGAGTGCCCACAATGAGCAGTTCTTC. Translation gives CASIHSGSAHNEQFF. The V and J genes are TRBV19 and TRBJ2-1, with 9 bases matching TRBD2. From germline, CDR1 is LNHDA and CDR2 SQIVND (reference sequence). With 7 bases clipped from V and 5 bases from J, the junction kept 9 bases outside the gene matches. CDR3 length: 15 residues.

The chain links TRBV15 to TRBJ2-1, with 10 bases lining up with TRBD2. The germline CDR1 and CDR2 sequences are LNHNV and YYDKDF (reference sequence). The junction had 9 bases not matched to a gene; V was cut back by 0 bases and J by 7 bases. This CDR3 is 17 amino acids long. CDR3 in amino acids: CATSRDLGLAEGNEQFF. Here the CDR3 DNA reads TGTGCCACCAGCAGAGATTTAGGACTAGCGGAGGGGAATGAGCAGTTCTTC.

The V call is TRBV7-3, the J call TRBJ2-1; TRBD2 agrees at 10 bases. Trimming at V came to 1 base and at J to 5 bases, leaving 5 bases not matched to a gene. Germline V gene lookup returns CDR1 SGHTA and CDR2 FQGTGA. CDR3 size: 16 residues. DNA of the CDR3: TGTGCCAGCAGCTTAAGGACGGGACTAGCGAACAATGAGCAGTTCTTC. It is translated as CASSLRTGLANNEQFF.

The rearrangement joins TRBV6-6 to TRBJ2-3; D tentatively reads TRBD1 or TRBD2 (5 bases each). The CDR3 consists of 15 residues. Germline V gene sequence: CDR1 MNHNY, CDR2 SVGAGI (reference sequence). V dropped 2 bases and J dropped 9 bases, with 18 bases sitting between them. The CDR3 nucleotides are TGTGCCAGCAGTTACCTCGGGGACGCCCCCGACACGCAGTATTTT. It encodes CASSYLGDAPDTQYF.

V is TRBV15 and J is TRBJ1-1; D is unresolved. Germline CDR1 is LNHNV and CDR2 is YYDKDF (reference sequence). CDR3 size: 14 residues. Trimming stripped 0 bases from V and 2 bases from J, with 7 bases between. CDR3 sequence: CATSRDRTNTEAFF. CDR3 nucleotides: TGTGCCACCAGCAGAGACCGGACTAACACTGAAGCTTTCTTT.

CDR3 loop: CSVHDTASSYEQYF. In DNA form, the CDR3 reads TGCAGCGTACATGACACCGCGAGCTCCTACGAGCAGTACTTC. J is TRBJ2-7 and V is TRBV29-1; no firm D call. Trimming left V 6 bases short and J 0 bases short, with 15 bases between. CDR1 and CDR2 (germline): SQVTM, ANQGSEA. This CDR3 contains 14 residues.

The genes are TRBV9 and TRBJ1-2; D uncertain. The germline gives CDR1 SGDLS, CDR2 YYNGEE. This CDR3 comprises 13 residues. V gave up 1 base and J gave up 1 base, with 5 bases separating them. The CDR3 loop is CASSVTDNYGYTF. For the CDR3, the DNA is TGTGCCAGCAGCGTAACCGATAACTATGGCTACACCTTC.

This clone came up a few times. The rearrangement uses TRBV6-6 and TRBJ1-3; D unresolved. CDR1 is MNHNY, CDR2 SVGAGI, per germline (reference sequence). This CDR3 is 11 amino acids long. Deletions cut 2 bases from V and 7 bases from J, with 3 bases between. The CDR3 reads CASSYRNTIYF. CDR3 bases: TGTGCCAGCAGTTACAGGAACACCATATATTTT.

The chain links TRBV6-6 to TRBJ2-1; TRBD2 agrees at 11 bases. The J segment lost 0 bases and the V segment lost 5 bases, leaving 3 bases of the junction unmatched. CDR3 length: 16 amino acids. Germline V CDR1 and CDR2: MNHNY, SVGAGI (reference sequence). CDR3: CASSGTSGASYNEQFF. The CDR3 DNA is TGTGCCAGCAGTGGGACTAGCGGTGCCTCCTACAATGAGCAGTTCTTC.

This chain connects TRBV27 to TRBJ1-1; D uncertain. V dropped 1 base and J dropped 5 bases, with 20 bases sitting between them. The CDR3 has 17 residues. Germline-derived CDR1 and CDR2 are MNHEY and SMNVEV (reference sequence). The CDR3 region has the DNA TGTGCCAGCAGTTTATTTGGCGGGGTAGTAGTGGAGACTGAAGCTTTCTTT. It encodes CASSLFGGVVVETEAFF.

This clone was recorded a few times. The chain carries TRBV4-1 and TRBJ2-7; D may match TRBD1 or TRBD2 (5 bases each). The germline V and J ends were trimmed by 0 bases and 3 bases, with 15 bases remaining between them. CDR3 size: 16 residues. Germline V gene data show CDR1 as MGHRA and CDR2 as YSYEKL. CDR3 sequence (DNA): TGCGCCAGCAGCCAAGATCGGCAGGGACGAATCTACGAGCAGTACTTC. Translating it yields CASSQDRQGRIYEQYF.